This T cell receptor beta chain was sequenced during a study of prognosis after radiotherapy for stage I lung cancer. Overall study: In the span from April 2018 to early 2019, stage I non-small cell lung cancer patients were enrolled. Patients numbered about a dozen men and more than five women, aged roughly 53 to 90 with a median of roughly 74 years. The tumor diagnosis was squamous cell carcinoma for seven or eight patients and adenocarcinoma for twelve.

Germline V gene lookup returns CDR1 SEHNR and CDR2 FQNEAQ (reference sequence). V lost 3 bases, J lost 3 bases, and 5 bases lay in between. The CDR3 is 12 residues long. This clonotype came up many times. Genomic DNA provided the template from which TCR beta CDR3 was amplified by two-round multiplex PCR. First-round PCR amplification was performed with primers specific to each TRBV and TRBJ gene. TCRdb fed the multiplex PCR reads into MiXCR, producing one record per CDR3 protein. Among some 27,000 distinct CDR3 sequences listed, around a third were seen once. The sequences come from PBMCs, collected before or after stereotactic body radiation therapy (not recorded which). The receptor comes from a donor aged 50 or older with non-small cell lung cancer. The chain has TRBV7-9 and TRBJ1-1, with no clear D. The DNA for the CDR3 is TGTGCCAGCAGCTTCCAAGACACTGAAGCTTTCTTT. Protein product: CASSFQDTEAFF.